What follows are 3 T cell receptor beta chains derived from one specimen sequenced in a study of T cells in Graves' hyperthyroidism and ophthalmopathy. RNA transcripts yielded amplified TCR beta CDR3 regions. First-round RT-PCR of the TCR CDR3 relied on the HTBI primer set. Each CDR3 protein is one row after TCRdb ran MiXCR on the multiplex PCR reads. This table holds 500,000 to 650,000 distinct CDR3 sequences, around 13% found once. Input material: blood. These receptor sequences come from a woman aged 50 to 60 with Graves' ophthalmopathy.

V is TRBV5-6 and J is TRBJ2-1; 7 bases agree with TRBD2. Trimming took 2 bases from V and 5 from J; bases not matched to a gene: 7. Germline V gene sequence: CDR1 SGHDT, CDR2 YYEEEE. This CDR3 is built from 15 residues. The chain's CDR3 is CASSFAGDPDNEQFF. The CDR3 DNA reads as TGTGCCAGCAGCTTCGCGGGAGACCCCGACAATGAGCAGTTCTTC.

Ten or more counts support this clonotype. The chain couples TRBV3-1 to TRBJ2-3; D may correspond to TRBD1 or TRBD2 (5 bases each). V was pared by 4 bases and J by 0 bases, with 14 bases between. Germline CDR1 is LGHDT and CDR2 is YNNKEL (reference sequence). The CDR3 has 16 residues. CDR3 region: CASSPGRTWSTDTQYF. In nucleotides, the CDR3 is TGTGCCAGCAGCCCGGGGCGGACCTGGAGCACAGATACGCAGTATTTT.

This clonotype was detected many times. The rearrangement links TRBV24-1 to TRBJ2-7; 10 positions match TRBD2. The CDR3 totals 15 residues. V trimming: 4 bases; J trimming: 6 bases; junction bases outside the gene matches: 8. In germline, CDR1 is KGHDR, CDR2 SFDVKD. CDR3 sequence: CATSDPLAGAGEQYF. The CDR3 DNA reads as TGTGCCACCAGTGACCCCCTAGCGGGAGCAGGCGAGCAGTACTTC.